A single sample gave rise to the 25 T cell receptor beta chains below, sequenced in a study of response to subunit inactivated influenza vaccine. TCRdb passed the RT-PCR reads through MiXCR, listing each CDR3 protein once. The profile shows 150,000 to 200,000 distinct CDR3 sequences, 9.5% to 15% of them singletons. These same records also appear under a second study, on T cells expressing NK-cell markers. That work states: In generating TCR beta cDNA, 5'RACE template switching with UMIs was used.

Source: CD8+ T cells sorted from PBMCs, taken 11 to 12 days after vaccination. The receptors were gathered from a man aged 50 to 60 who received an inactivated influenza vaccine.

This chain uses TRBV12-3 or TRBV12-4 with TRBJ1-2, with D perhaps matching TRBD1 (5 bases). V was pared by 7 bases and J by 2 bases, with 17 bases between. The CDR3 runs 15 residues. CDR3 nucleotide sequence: TGTGCCAGCAACGGGGGGAGTTATGGAAACTATGGCTACACCTTC. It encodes CASNGGSYGNYGYTF.

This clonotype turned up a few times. The CDR3 DNA reads as TGCAGTGCTAGAGCCCTTGGGCGGGAGGCCAAAAACATTCAGTACTTC. This sequence encodes CSARALGREAKNIQYF. This chain joins TRBV20-1 and TRBJ2-4; TRBD2 aligns across 7 bases. This CDR3 comprises 16 residues. Per the germline V gene, CDR1 is DFQATT and CDR2 is SNEGSKA (reference sequence). V lost 1 base, J lost 1 base, and 7 bases stayed unmatched.

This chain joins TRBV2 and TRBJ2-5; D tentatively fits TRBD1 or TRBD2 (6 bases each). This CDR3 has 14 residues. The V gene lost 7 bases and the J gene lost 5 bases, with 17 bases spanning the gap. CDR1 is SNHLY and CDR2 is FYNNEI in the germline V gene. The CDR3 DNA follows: TGTGCCAGCACGTCACCCGGGGGCGGTGAGACCCAGTACTTC. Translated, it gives CASTSPGGGETQYF.

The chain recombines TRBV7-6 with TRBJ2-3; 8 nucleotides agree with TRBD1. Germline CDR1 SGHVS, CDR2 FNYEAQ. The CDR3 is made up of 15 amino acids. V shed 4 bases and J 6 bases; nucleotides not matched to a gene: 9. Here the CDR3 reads CASSSTGTGWDTQYF. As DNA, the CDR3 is TGTGCCAGCAGCTCCACCGGGACAGGATGGGATACGCAGTATTTT.

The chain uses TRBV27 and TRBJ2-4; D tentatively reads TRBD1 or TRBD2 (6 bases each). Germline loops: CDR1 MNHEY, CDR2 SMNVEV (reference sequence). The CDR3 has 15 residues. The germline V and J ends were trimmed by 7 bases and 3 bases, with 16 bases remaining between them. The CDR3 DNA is TGTGCCAGCATGAGGAGGGTCAGGGGCAAAAACATTCAGTACTTC. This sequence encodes CASMRRVRGKNIQYF.

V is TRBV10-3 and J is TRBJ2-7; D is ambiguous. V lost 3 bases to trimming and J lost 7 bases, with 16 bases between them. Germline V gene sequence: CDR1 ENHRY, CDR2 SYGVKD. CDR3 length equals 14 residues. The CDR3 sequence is CAISDPPWAGEQYF. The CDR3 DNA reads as TGTGCCATCAGTGACCCCCCTTGGGCCGGGGAGCAGTACTTC.

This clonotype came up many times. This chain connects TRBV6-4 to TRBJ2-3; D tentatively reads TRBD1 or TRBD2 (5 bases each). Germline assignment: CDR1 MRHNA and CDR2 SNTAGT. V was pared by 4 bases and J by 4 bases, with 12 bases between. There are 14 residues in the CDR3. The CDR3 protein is CASSAGSEADTQYF. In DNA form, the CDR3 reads TGTGCCAGCAGTGCAGGGAGTGAGGCAGATACGCAGTATTTT.

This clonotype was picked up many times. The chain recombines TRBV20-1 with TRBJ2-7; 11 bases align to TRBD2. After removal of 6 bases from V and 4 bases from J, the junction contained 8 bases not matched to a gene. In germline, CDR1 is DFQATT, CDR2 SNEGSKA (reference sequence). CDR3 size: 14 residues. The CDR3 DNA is TGCAGTGCGCTTACTAGCGGGAGTAGTTACGAGCAGTACTTC. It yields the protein CSALTSGSSYEQYF.

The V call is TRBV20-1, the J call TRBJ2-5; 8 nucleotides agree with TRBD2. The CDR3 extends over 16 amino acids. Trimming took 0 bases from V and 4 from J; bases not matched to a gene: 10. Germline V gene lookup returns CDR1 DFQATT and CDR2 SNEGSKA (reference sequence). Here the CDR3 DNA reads TGCAGTGCTAGAGATGGGGGCGGGAGGCCCCCAGAGACCCAGTACTTC. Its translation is CSARDGGGRPPETQYF.

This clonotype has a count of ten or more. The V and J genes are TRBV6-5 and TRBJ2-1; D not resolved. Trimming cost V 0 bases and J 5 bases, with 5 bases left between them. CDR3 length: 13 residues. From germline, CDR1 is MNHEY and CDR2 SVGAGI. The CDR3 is CASSYSGDNEQFF. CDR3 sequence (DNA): TGTGCCAGCAGTTACTCAGGAGACAATGAGCAGTTCTTC.

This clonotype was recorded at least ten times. CDR3 DNA: TGTGCCAGCTCGCCATCCGGGGGGCGCGGAGATACGCAGTATTTT. Encoded protein: CASSPSGGRGDTQYF. The V gene is TRBV28, the J gene TRBJ2-3, with D tentatively TRBD2 (7 bases). Germline CDR1 MDHEN, CDR2 SYDVKM. V lost 8 bases and J lost 5, with 20 bases in between. This CDR3 spans 15 amino acids.

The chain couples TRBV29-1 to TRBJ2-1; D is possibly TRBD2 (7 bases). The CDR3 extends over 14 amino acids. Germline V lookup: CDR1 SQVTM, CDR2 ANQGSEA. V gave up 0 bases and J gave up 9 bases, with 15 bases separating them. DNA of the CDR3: TGCAGCGTTGAAGATGGGGAAGGGGGGGCTGAGCAGTTCTTC. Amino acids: CSVEDGEGGAEQFF.

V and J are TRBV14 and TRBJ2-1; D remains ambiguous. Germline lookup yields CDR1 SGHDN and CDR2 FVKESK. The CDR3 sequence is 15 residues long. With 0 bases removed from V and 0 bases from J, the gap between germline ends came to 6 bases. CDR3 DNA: TGTGCCAGCAGCCAAGAGGCGGCCTCCTACAATGAGCAGTTCTTC. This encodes CASSQEAASYNEQFF.

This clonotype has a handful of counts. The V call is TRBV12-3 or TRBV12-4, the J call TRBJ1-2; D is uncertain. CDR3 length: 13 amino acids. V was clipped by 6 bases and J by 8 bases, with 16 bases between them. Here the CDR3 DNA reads TGTGCCAGCAGCCTCAGCGGCCCGGCAGGCTACACCTTC. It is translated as CASSLSGPAGYTF.

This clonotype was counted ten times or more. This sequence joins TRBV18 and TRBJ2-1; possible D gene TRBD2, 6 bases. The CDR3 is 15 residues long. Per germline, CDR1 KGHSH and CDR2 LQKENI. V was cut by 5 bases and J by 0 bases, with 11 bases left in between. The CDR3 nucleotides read TGTGCCAGCTCAATCGGGACTTACTCCTACAATGAGCAGTTCTTC. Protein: CASSIGTYSYNEQFF.

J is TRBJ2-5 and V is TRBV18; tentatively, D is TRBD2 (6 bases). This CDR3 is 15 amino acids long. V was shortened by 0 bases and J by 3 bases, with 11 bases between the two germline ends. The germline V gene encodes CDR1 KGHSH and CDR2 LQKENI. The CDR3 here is CASSPPSGSEETQYF. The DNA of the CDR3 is TGTGCCAGCTCACCACCGAGCGGGTCGGAAGAGACCCAGTACTTC. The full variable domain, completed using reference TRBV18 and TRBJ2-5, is NAGVMQNPRHLVRRRGQEARLRCSPMKGHSHVYWYRQLPEEGLKFMVYLQKENIIDESGMPKERFSAEFPKEGPSILRIQQVVRGDSAAYFCASSPPSGSEETQYFGPGTRLLVL.

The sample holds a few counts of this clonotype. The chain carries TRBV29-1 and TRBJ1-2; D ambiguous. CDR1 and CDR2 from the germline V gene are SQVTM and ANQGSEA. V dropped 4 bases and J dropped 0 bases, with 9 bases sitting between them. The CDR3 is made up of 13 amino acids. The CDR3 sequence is CSVVKGSNYGYTF. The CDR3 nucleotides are TGCAGCGTTGTGAAGGGATCTAACTATGGCTACACCTTC. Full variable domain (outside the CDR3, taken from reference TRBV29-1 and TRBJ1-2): SAVISQKPSRDICQRGTSLTIQCQVDSQVTMMFWYRQQPGQSLTLIATANQGSEATYESGFVIDKFPISRPNLTFSTLTVSNMSPEDSSIYLCSVVKGSNYGYTFGSGTRLTVV.

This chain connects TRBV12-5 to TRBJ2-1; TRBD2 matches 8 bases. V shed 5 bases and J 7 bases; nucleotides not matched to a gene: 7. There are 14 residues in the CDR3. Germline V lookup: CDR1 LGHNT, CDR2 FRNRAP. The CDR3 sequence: CASGRSGVPNEQFF. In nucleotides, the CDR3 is TGTGCTAGTGGTCGTAGCGGGGTACCTAATGAGCAGTTCTTC.

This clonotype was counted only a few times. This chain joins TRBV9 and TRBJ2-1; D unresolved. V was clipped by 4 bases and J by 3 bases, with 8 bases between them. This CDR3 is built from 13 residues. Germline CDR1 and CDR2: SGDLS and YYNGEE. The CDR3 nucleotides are TGTGCCAGCAGCCCGGCCCTCTACAATGAGCAGTTCTTC. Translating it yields CASSPALYNEQFF.

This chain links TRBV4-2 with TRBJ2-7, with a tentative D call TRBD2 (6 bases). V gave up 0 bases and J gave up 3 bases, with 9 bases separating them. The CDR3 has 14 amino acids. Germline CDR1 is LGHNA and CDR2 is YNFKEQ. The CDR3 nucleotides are TGTGCCAGCAGCCAAGAGGGGGAGGACTACGAGCAGTACTTC. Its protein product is CASSQEGEDYEQYF.

The CDR3 loop is CASSEFSLGRDTQYF. DNA for the CDR3: TGTGCCAGCAGTGAATTCTCTTTGGGGAGGGATACGCAGTATTTT. The V and J genes are TRBV6-1 and TRBJ2-3, with a weak D call TRBD2 (6 bases). Per germline, CDR1 MNHNS and CDR2 SASEGT. The CDR3 extends over 15 amino acids. The V gene lost 2 bases and the J gene lost 6 bases, with 15 bases spanning the gap.

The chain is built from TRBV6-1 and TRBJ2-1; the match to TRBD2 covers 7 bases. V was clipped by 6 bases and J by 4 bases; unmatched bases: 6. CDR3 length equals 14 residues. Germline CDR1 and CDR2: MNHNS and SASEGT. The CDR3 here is CASRSGANYNEQFF. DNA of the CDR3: TGTGCCAGCAGGAGCGGGGCTAATTACAATGAGCAGTTCTTC.

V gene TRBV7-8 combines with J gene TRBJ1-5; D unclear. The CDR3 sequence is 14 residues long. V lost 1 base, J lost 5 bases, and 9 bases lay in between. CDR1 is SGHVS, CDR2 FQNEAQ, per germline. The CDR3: CASSLGSADQPQHF. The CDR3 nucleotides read TGTGCCAGCAGCTTAGGGTCTGCTGATCAGCCCCAGCATTTT.

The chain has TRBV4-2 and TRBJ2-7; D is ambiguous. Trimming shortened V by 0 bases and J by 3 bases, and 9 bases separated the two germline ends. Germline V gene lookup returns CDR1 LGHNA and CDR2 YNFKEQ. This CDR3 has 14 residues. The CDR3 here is CASSQEQIGYEQYF. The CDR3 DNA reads TGTGCCAGCAGCCAAGAACAAATTGGCTACGAGCAGTACTTC.

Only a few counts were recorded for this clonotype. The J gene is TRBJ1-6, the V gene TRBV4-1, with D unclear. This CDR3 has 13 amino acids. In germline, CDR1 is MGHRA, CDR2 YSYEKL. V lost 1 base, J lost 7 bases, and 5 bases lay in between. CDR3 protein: CASSQGLNSPLHF. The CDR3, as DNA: TGCGCCAGCAGCCAAGGACTGAATTCACCCCTCCACTTT.